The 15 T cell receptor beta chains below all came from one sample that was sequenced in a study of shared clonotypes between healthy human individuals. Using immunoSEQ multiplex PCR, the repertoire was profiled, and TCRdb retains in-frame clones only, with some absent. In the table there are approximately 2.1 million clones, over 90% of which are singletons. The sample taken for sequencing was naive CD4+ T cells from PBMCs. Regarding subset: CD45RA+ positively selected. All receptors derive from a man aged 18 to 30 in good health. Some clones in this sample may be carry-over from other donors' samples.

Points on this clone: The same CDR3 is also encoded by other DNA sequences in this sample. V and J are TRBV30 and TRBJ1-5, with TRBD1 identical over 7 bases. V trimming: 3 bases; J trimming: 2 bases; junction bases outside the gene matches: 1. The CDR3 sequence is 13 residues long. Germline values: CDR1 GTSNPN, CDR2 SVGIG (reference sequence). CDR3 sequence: CAWSGQGNQPQHF. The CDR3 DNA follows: TGTGCCTGGAGCGGACAGGGCAATCAGCCCCAGCATTTT.

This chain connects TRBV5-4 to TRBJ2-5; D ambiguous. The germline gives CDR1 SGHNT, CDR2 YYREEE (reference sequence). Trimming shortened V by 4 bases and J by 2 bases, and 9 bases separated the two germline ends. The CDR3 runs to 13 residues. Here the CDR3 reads CASSPPQQETQYF. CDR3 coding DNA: TGTGCCAGCAGCCCTCCGCAGCAAGAGACCCAGTACTTC.

The DNA for the CDR3 is TGTGCCAGCAGCGTAGACGTAGTGCGGGAAGCTTTCTTT. This codes for CASSVDVVREAFF. The rearrangement links TRBV9 to TRBJ1-1; D not certain. Between the trimmed V and J ends, which lost 0 bases and 8 bases, there was a span of 11 bases. In germline, CDR1 is SGDLS, CDR2 YYNGEE. CDR3 length equals 13 residues.

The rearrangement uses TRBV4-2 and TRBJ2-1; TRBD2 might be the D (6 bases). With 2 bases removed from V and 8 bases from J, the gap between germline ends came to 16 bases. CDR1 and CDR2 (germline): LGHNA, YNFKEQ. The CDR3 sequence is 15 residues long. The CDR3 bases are TGTGCCAGCAGCCAACTCAGGACCGGGAGCGATGAGCAGTTCTTC. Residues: CASSQLRTGSDEQFF.

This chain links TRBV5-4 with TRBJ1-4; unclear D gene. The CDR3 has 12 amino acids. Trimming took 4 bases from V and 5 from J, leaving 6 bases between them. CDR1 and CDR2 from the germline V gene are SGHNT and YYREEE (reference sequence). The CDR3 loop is CASSGPNEKLFF. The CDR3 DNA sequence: TGTGCCAGCAGCGGTCCGAATGAAAAACTGTTTTTT.

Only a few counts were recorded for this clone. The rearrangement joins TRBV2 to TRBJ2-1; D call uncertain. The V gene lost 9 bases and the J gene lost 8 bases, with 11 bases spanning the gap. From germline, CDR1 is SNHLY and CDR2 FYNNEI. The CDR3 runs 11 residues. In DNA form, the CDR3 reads TGTGCCAGTACCTTCGCGGATGAGCAGTTCTTC. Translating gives CASTFADEQFF.

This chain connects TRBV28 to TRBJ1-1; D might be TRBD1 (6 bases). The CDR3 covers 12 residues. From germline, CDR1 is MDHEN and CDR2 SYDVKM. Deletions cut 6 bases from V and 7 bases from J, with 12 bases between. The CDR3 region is CASRFPGDEAFF. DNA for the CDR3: TGTGCCAGCAGATTTCCAGGGGATGAAGCTTTCTTT.

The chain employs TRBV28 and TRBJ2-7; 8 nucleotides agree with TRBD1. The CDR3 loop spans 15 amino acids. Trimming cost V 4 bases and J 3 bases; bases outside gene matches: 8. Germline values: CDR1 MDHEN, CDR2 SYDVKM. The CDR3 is CASSSQGVGVYEQYF. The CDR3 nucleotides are TGTGCCAGCAGTTCACAGGGGGTGGGGGTCTACGAGCAGTACTTC.

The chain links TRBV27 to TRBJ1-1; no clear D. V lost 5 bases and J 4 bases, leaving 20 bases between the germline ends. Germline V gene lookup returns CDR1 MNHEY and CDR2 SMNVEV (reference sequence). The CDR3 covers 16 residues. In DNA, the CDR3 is TGTGCCAGCAGTCCCAGGCCTACGGGAATCGCCACTGAAGCTTTCTTT. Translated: CASSPRPTGIATEAFF.

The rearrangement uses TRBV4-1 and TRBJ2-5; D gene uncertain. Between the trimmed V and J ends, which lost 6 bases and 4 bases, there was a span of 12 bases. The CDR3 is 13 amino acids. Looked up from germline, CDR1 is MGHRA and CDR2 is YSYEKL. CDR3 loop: CASRREFGETQYF. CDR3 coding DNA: TGCGCCAGCAGACGAGAGTTCGGAGAGACCCAGTACTTC.

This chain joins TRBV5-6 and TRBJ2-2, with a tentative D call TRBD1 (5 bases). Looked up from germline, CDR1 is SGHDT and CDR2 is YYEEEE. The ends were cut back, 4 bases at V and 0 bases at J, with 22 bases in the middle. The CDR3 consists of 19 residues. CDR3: CASSPTATELNANTGELFF. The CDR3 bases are TGTGCCAGCAGCCCGACCGCGACAGAGCTTAACGCGAACACCGGGGAGCTGTTTTTT.

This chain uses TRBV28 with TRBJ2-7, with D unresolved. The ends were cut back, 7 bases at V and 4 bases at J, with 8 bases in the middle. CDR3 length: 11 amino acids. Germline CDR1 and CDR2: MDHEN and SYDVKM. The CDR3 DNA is TGTGCCAGCATGCAAACGTACGAGCAGTACTTC. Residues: CASMQTYEQYF.

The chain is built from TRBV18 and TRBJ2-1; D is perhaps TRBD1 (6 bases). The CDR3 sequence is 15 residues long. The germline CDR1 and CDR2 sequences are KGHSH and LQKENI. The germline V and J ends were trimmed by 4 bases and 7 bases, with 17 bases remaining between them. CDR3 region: CASSRQVGSGNEQFF. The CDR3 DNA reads TGTGCCAGCTCACGACAGGTTGGGAGTGGGAATGAGCAGTTCTTC.

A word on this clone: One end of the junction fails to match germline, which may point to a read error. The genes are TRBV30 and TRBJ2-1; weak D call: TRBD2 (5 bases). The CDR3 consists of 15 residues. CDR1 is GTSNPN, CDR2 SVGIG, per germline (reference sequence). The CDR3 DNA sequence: TGTGCCCGGAGACTCGCGGCGGGCGCATACAATGAGCAGTTCTTC. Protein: CARRLAAGAYNEQFF.

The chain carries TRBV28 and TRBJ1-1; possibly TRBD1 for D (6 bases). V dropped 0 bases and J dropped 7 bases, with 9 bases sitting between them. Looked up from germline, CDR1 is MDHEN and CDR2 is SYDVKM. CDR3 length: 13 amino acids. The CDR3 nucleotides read TGTGCCAGCAGTTTATGGCCAGGGGATGAAGCTTTCTTT. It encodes CASSLWPGDEAFF.